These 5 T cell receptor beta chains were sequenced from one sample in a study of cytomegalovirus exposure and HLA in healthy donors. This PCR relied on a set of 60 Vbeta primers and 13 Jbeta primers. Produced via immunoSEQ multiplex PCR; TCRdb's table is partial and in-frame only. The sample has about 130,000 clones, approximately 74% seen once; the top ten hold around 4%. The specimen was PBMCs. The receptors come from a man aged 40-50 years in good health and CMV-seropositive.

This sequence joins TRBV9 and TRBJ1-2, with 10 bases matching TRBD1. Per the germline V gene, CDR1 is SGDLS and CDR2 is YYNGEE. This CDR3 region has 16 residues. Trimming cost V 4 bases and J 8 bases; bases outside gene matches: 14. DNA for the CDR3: TGTGCCAGCAGCCCAGGACCGACAGGGGGCGCGATCGGCTACACCTTC. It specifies CASSPGPTGGAIGYTF.

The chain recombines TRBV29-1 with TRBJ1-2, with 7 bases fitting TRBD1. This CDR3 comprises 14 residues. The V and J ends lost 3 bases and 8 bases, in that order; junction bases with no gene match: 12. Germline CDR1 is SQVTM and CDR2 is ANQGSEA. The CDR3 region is CSVEAGGRSRGYTF. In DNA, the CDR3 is TGCAGCGTTGAGGCAGGGGGGCGCAGTCGGGGCTACACCTTC.

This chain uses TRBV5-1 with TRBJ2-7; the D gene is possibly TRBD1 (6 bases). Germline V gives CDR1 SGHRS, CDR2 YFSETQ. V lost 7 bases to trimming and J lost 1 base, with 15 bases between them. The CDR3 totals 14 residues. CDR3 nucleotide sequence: TGCGCCAGCGGGCCGACAGGAAATTCCTACGAGCAGTACTTC. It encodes CASGPTGNSYEQYF.

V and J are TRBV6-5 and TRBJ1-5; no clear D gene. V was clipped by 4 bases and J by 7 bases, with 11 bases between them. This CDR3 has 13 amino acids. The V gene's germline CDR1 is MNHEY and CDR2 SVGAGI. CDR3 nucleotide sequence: TGTGCCAGCAGTTCACGGACGGGGCAGCCCCAGCATTTT. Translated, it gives CASSSRTGQPQHF.

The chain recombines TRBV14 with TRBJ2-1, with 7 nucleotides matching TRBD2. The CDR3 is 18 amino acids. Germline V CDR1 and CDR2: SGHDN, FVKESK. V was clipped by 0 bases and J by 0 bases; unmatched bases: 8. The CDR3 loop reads CASSQDLLGGSSYNEQFF. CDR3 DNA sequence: TGTGCCAGCAGCCAAGATCTGCTCGGCGGGAGCTCCTACAATGAGCAGTTCTTC.